A single T cell receptor beta chain is shown here with its context. This entry comes from a study of blood T cell repertoires in COVID-19. The repertoire was sequenced with immunoSEQ multiplex PCR; TCRdb's copy has only in-frame clones and lacks some. The sample consists of 200,000 to 250,000 clones, roughly 82% of them appearing once. In germline, CDR1 is MNHNY, CDR2 SVGAGI (reference sequence). V lost 2 bases and J lost 4; bases outside the gene matches: 7. This CDR3 has 16 residues. The source of this sequence is a man aged 50 to 60 with active or convalescent COVID-19. The chain joins TRBV6-6 to TRBJ2-5; 10 nucleotides align to TRBD1. Sequenced: peripheral blood. The CDR3: CASSYPQTGGSETQYF. The CDR3 coding sequence is TGTGCCAGCAGTTACCCCCAGACAGGGGGCTCAGAGACCCAGTACTTC.